These T cell receptor beta chains were read from a single sample in a study of T cells in Graves' hyperthyroidism and ophthalmopathy. TCRdb reprocessed the multiplex PCR reads via MiXCR and lists one record per CDR3 protein. The data hold about 380,000 distinct CDR3 sequences, with around a sixth observed a single time. Sequencing was performed on blood. Every receptor here comes from a man younger than 35 with Graves' ophthalmopathy. CDR3s include the opening cysteine and the closing phenylalanine or tryptophan. D genes are given only for firm matches. Only part of the rows carry a size: once, few, many, or a class if the clone is expanded.

TRBJ2-1 TRBV12-3/TRBV12-4 . many CASSPVARYNEQFF TGTGCCAGCAGTCCCGTTGCCCGCTACAATGAGCAGTTCTTC
TRBJ2-7 TRBV5-1 TRBD1 many CASSDRTGTTYEQYF TGCGCCAGCAGCGATCGGACAGGGACCACCTACGAGCAGTACTTC
TRBJ1-2 TRBV5-1 TRBD1 few CASSLGGQGNYGYTF TGCGCCAGCAGCTTGGGGGGACAGGGGAACTATGGCTACACCTTC
TRBJ2-1 TRBV7-9 . many CASSPGGAQFF TGTGCCAGCAGCCCAGGGGGGGCCCAGTTCTTC
TRBJ2-3 TRBV2 . once CASSEAGPGENTDTQYF TGTGCCAGCAGTGAAGCGGGGCCGGGGGAGAACACAGATACGCAGTATTTT
TRBJ1-3 TRBV27 TRBD1 . CASSPDRGSGNTIYF TGTGCCAGCAGCCCCGACAGGGGCTCTGGAAACACCATATATTTT
TRBJ1-1 TRBV7-9 . few CASSPQGTVTEAFF TGTGCCAGCAGCCCCCAGGGGACGGTCACTGAAGCTTTCTTT
TRBJ2-5 TRBV11-2 TRBD2 many CASSLGARGKEETQYF TGTGCCAGCAGCTTAGGCGCGCGGGGGAAAGAAGAGACCCAGTACTTC
TRBJ1-4 TRBV6-1 . . CASRSSGTTNEKLFF TGTGCCAGCAGGTCCTCCGGGACAACTAATGAAAAACTGTTTTTT
TRBJ1-1 TRBV12-3/TRBV12-4 . . CASSWWQGETEAFF TGTGCCAGCAGTTGGTGGCAGGGAGAAACTGAAGCTTTCTTT
TRBJ2-5 TRBV9 TRBD2 few CASSVSGATPETQYF TGTGCCAGCAGCGTTAGCGGGGCCACCCCAGAGACCCAGTACTTC
TRBJ1-6 TRBV3-1 . many CASSRNRALLHF TGTGCCAGCAGCCGCAACAGGGCCCTACTCCACTTT
TRBJ2-3 TRBV3-1 . many CASSLNFPGTTDTQYF TGTGCCAGCAGCCTCAACTTTCCCGGGACAACGGATACGCAGTATTTT
TRBJ2-2 TRBV7-2 TRBD1 many CASSLGQGGTGELFF TGTGCCAGCAGCTTGGGACAGGGAGGAACCGGGGAGCTGTTTTTT
TRBJ1-5 TRBV15 . many CATSRENDQPQHF TGTGCCACCAGCAGAGAAAATGACCAGCCCCAGCATTTT
TRBJ2-3 TRBV5-1 . many CASSLGGNTPDTQYF TGCGCCAGCAGCTTGGGAGGGAACACCCCAGATACGCAGTATTTT
TRBJ1-5 TRBV19 . few CASSKGNQPQHF TGTGCCAGTAGTAAAGGTAATCAGCCCCAGCATTTT
TRBJ2-7 TRBV4-1 . many CASSPLSGTKHEQYF TGCGCCAGCAGTCCACTATCCGGGACAAAGCACGAGCAGTACTTC
TRBJ1-5 TRBV28 TRBD1 few CASRPSGQGNQPQHF TGTGCCAGCAGGCCCAGTGGACAGGGCAATCAGCCCCAGCATTTT
TRBJ2-1 TRBV9 . few CASSVDGGRLNEQFF TGTGCCAGCAGCGTAGATGGCGGGCGACTTAATGAGCAGTTCTTC
TRBJ1-1 TRBV18 . . CASSPNMGGARLMNTEAFF TGTGCCAGCTCACCCAACATGGGAGGGGCCCGGTTAATGAACACTGAAGCTTTCTTT
TRBJ2-3 TRBV4-1 . . CASSQWGGLDTQYF TGCGCCAGCAGCCAATGGGGGGGCTTAGATACGCAGTATTTT
TRBJ2-5 TRBV7-9 . many CASSYTGARETQYF TGTGCCAGCAGTTATACGGGGGCCCGGGAGACCCAGTACTTC
TRBJ1-1 TRBV9 . few CASSEGGSEAFF TGTGCCAGCAGCGAGGGGGGGAGTGAAGCTTTCTTT
TRBJ2-5 TRBV5-1 . . CASSLGQRDFETQYF TGCGCCAGCAGTCTAGGACAGCGGGACTTTGAGACCCAGTACTTC
TRBJ2-7 TRBV3-1 . . CASSGGSTYEQYF TGTGCCAGCAGCGGGGGAAGTACCTACGAGCAGTACTTC
TRBJ1-1 TRBV10-3 . . CAISVGETTEAFF TGTGCCATCAGTGTAGGGGAGACAACTGAAGCTTTCTTT
TRBJ1-1 TRBV4-1 . . CASSQELGWVMNTEAFF TGCGCCAGCAGCCAAGAACTGGGATGGGTGATGAACACTGAAGCTTTCTTT
TRBJ2-7 TRBV12-3/TRBV12-4 TRBD2 many CASTQDLAGGYEQYF TGTGCCAGCACCCAAGACCTAGCGGGGGGATACGAGCAGTACTTC
TRBJ2-1 TRBV5-5 . many CASSLGQGSNNEQFF TGTGCCAGCAGCTTGGGGCAGGGCAGTAACAATGAGCAGTTCTTC
TRBJ1-5 TRBV28 TRBD1 many CASSSPWGTGGQPQHF TGTGCCAGCAGTTCACCCTGGGGGACAGGGGGTCAGCCCCAGCATTTT
TRBJ1-2 TRBV13 . many CASSLAGDGYTF TGTGCCAGCAGCTTAGCAGGGGATGGCTACACCTTC
TRBJ1-1 TRBV11-2 . many CASSLTGSEAFF TGTGCCAGCAGCCTAACAGGGTCTGAAGCTTTCTTT
TRBJ1-2 TRBV10-2 . few CASTGPHSYGYTF TGCGCCAGCACGGGACCTCATAGCTATGGCTACACCTTC
TRBJ1-4 TRBV5-1 . . CASTPGTREEKLFF TGCGCCAGCACCCCCGGGACTCGAGAAGAAAAACTGTTTTTT
TRBJ1-2 TRBV29-1 TRBD1 . CSAEQGWNGYTF TGCAGCGCAGAACAGGGGTGGAATGGCTACACCTTC
TRBJ2-3 TRBV18 . many CASSRDPSDTQYF TGTGCCAGCTCCCGGGACCCTTCAGATACGCAGTATTTT